This section outlines one T cell receptor beta chain sequence together with its context. Its antigen is not known. Germline CDR1 reads WSHSY; CDR2 reads SAAADI. The CDR3 totals 13 residues. V was clipped by 6 bases and J by 3 bases, with 8 bases between them. The sample is drawn from a study of OX40 agonist ivuxolimab in advanced cancers. Looking at the study overall: Ivuxolimab is an agonistic anti-OX40 (CD134) antibody, and patients were treated with it. Three individuals attained partial responses, comprising one hepatocellular carcinoma case and two cutaneous melanoma cases.

Assay: immunoSEQ multiplex PCR; the TCRdb copy retains only in-frame clones and omits some. The table shows 55,000 to 75,000 clones, with 87% occurring only once. Study-wide findings and caveats: More expanded clones were found, on average, in CD8+ than in CD4+ T cells.

It was autoimmune disease history or systemic immunosuppression that excluded patients. This specimen was CD4+ or CD8+ T cells sorted from blood, taken in a trial of the OX40 agonist ivuxolimab. This clonotype was sampled from an adult with an advanced solid tumor such as melanoma, head and neck, liver or kidney cancer. V usage is TRBV10-2 and J usage is TRBJ1-4; D is possibly TRBD1 (6 bases). CDR3 coding DNA: TGCGCCAGCAGGACAGGTCCTAATGAAAAACTGTTTTTT. Protein product: CASRTGPNEKLFF.